The rows below give T cell receptor beta chains drawn from one sample of a study of follicular helper T cells after annual influenza vaccination. Measured with immunoSEQ multiplex PCR; TCRdb has only the in-frame clones, and not every one. Of thousands of clones listed, more than 65% were seen once; the top ten hold approximately 2.8%. The starting material was CXCR5+ CD38- circulating T follicular helper cells from blood, obtained on the day of influenza vaccination. The receptor set was obtained from an adult who received the influenza vaccine. CDR3s include the opening cysteine and the closing phenylalanine or tryptophan. D genes are given only for firm matches. Size tells how often a clone was seen (once, few, many) or the class of an expanded clone, and some rows leave it out.

V: TRBV5-6; J: TRBJ2-1; D: .; size: .; DNA: TGTGCCAGCAGCTTGATCAATGAGCAGTTCTTC; CDR3: CASSLINEQFF
V: TRBV30; J: TRBJ2-7; D: .; size: .; DNA: TGCGCCTGGAGTGTACGGGTAGGGAGGTCCTACGAGCAGTACTTC; CDR3: CAWSVRVGRSYEQYF
V: TRBV4-3; J: TRBJ2-3; D: .; size: once; DNA: TGCGCCAGCAGCCAAGAAAGGGGGGGAAGAGATACGCAGTATTTT; CDR3: CASSQERGGRDTQYF
V: TRBV4-3; J: TRBJ2-2; D: .; size: once; DNA: TGCGCCAGCAGCCAAGATAACCGAGACACCGGGGAGCTGTTTTTT; CDR3: CASSQDNRDTGELFF
V: TRBV6-1; J: TRBJ1-1; D: TRBD1; size: .; DNA: TGTGCCAGCAGTGAAGCTTTGACAGGGGGCATGAACACTGAAGCTTTCTTT; CDR3: CASSEALTGGMNTEAFF
V: TRBV7-8; J: TRBJ1-5; D: TRBD1; size: once; DNA: TGTGCCAGCAGCTTAAGGACAGGGCAGGACAATCAGCCCCAGCATTTT; CDR3: CASSLRTGQDNQPQHF
V: TRBV28; J: TRBJ1-1; D: .; size: .; DNA: TGTGCCAGCAGTTTTCCCCCAGGGCGGCGGTTGAACACTGAAGCTTTCTTT; CDR3: CASSFPPGRRLNTEAFF
V: TRBV4-3; J: TRBJ2-5; D: TRBD1; size: .; DNA: TGCGCCAGCAGCCAAGTCGGACAGGGGGCAGAGACCCAGTACTTC; CDR3: CASSQVGQGAETQYF
V: TRBV28; J: TRBJ1-2; D: .; size: .; DNA: TGTGCCAGCAGCCTAATAGGGGACCCGGGGGCCTATGGCTACACCTTC; CDR3: CASSLIGDPGAYGYTF
V: TRBV7-2; J: TRBJ2-3; D: .; size: .; DNA: TGTGCCAGCAGCACCACGGGCGGAAGCACAGATACGCAGTATTTT; CDR3: CASSTTGGSTDTQYF
V: TRBV28; J: TRBJ2-3; D: .; size: .; DNA: .; CDR3: CASSFGEGSTDTQYF
V: TRBV28; J: TRBJ2-1; D: TRBD2; size: .; DNA: TGTGCCAGCAGTTCACTAGCGGAAGTGGAGTTCTTC; CDR3: CASSSLAEVEFF
V: TRBV5-6; J: TRBJ1-1; D: TRBD1; size: .; DNA: TGCGCCAGCAGTTCCGGGACAGGGGGCGCTCGGACTGAAGCTTTCTTT; CDR3: CASSSGTGGARTEAFF
V: TRBV7-8; J: TRBJ2-5; D: .; size: .; DNA: TGTGCCAGCAGCTTACAGGATATCGAGACCCAGTACTTC; CDR3: CASSLQDIETQYF
V: TRBV4-2; J: TRBJ2-5; D: .; size: .; DNA: TGTGCCAGCAGCCAAGGCTCAGAGGGGCAGACCCAGTACTTC; CDR3: CASSQGSEGQTQYF
V: TRBV18; J: TRBJ1-3; D: TRBD1; size: .; DNA: TGTGCCAGCTCATCCGCCGGGACAGGGGCGACCGGAAACACCATATATTTT; CDR3: CASSSAGTGATGNTIYF
V: TRBV19; J: TRBJ1-3; D: .; size: .; DNA: TGTGCCAGTAGTACTGGGAGCTCTGGAAACACCATATATTTT; CDR3: CASSTGSSGNTIYF
V: TRBV4-1; J: TRBJ2-5; D: TRBD2; size: .; DNA: TGCGCCAGCAGCCAGCAGCGACTACTAGCGGGAGACGAGACCCAGTACTTC; CDR3: CASSQQRLLAGDETQYF
V: TRBV19; J: TRBJ2-6; D: .; size: .; DNA: TGTGCCAGTAGTAACAGCGGCTCTGGGGCCAACGTCCTGACTTTC; CDR3: CASSNSGSGANVLTF
V: TRBV19; J: TRBJ2-4; D: .; size: once; DNA: TGTGCCAGTAGTATAGATTTGGCGACCAAAAACATTCAGTACTTC; CDR3: CASSIDLATKNIQYF
V: TRBV6-5; J: TRBJ1-2; D: TRBD1; size: .; DNA: TGTGCCAGCAGTATACAGGGGGCAGGCAACGAAGGCTACACCTTC; CDR3: CASSIQGAGNEGYTF
V: TRBV20-1; J: TRBJ2-7; D: TRBD1; size: .; DNA: TGCAGTGCACAGGGGTCCTACGAGCAGTACTTC; CDR3: CSAQGSYEQYF
V: TRBV6-1; J: TRBJ1-5; D: .; size: .; DNA: TGTGCCAGCAGGGTACTCGGCGGGTACGAGCAGCCCCAGCATTTT; CDR3: CASRVLGGYEQPQHF
V: TRBV4-1; J: TRBJ2-3; D: .; size: .; DNA: TGCGCCAGCAGCCAAGATCTAACAGCTAGCACAGATACGCAGTATTTT; CDR3: CASSQDLTASTDTQYF
V: TRBV7-2; J: TRBJ2-2; D: .; size: .; DNA: TGTGCCAGCAGCAGGGAGCCCACCGGGGAGCTGTTTTTT; CDR3: CASSREPTGELFF
V: TRBV18; J: TRBJ2-1; D: TRBD2; size: .; DNA: TGTGCCAGCTCACCGGGGAGGGAGGAATACAATGAGCAGTTCTTC; CDR3: CASSPGREEYNEQFF
V: TRBV28; J: TRBJ2-7; D: TRBD1; size: .; DNA: TGTGCCACCTTGGACAGGGGGATCTACGAGCAGTACTTC; CDR3: CATLDRGIYEQYF
V: TRBV25-1; J: TRBJ1-2; D: .; size: .; DNA: TGTGCCAGCAGTGAATCTGGATTCTTGGGCCCCCAGCTCTTC; CDR3: CASSESGFLGPQLF
V: TRBV20-1; J: TRBJ2-7; D: TRBD1; size: .; DNA: TGCAGTGCTTCACAGGGGAACGAGCAGTACTTC; CDR3: CSASQGNEQYF
V: TRBV18; J: TRBJ2-3; D: .; size: .; DNA: TGTGCCAGCTCACCAGATCTAGGGGCCAAAGATACGCAGTATTTT; CDR3: CASSPDLGAKDTQYF
V: TRBV6-1; J: TRBJ2-1; D: .; size: .; DNA: TGTGCCAGCACCCCGGACAGAGACAATGAGCAGTTCTTC; CDR3: CASTPDRDNEQFF
V: TRBV15; J: TRBJ2-1; D: TRBD1; size: .; DNA: TGTGCCACCAGCAGGAGGACAGGGGCCCGGGGCAATGAGCAGTTCTTC; CDR3: CATSRRTGARGNEQFF
V: TRBV5-1; J: TRBJ1-1; D: TRBD1; size: .; DNA: TGCGCCAGCAGCATAACCGGGACAGGGAACACTGAAGCTTTCTTT; CDR3: CASSITGTGNTEAFF
V: TRBV28; J: TRBJ1-2; D: .; size: .; DNA: TGTGCCAGCAGTTCCGGCCGAGGGAGCTTTACCTATGGCTACACCTTC; CDR3: CASSSGRGSFTYGYTF
V: TRBV6-1; J: TRBJ1-5; D: .; size: .; DNA: TGTGCCAGCTCAGGGTATCGGCAGCCCCAGCATTTT; CDR3: CASSGYRQPQHF
V: TRBV5-6; J: TRBJ1-2; D: .; size: .; DNA: TGTGCCACCTCACTAGATCAGGGGAGTTATGGCTACACCTTC; CDR3: CATSLDQGSYGYTF
V: TRBV18; J: TRBJ2-1; D: TRBD2; size: .; DNA: TGTGCCAGCTCGTCCTGGACTAGCGGGGAACTCGGGGCGAATGAGCAGTTCTTC; CDR3: CASSSWTSGELGANEQFF
V: TRBV18; J: TRBJ2-7; D: .; size: .; DNA: TGTGCCAGCTCACCCGGGAGTTCCTACGAGCAGTACTTC; CDR3: CASSPGSSYEQYF
V: TRBV28; J: TRBJ2-1; D: TRBD2; size: .; DNA: TGTGCCAGCAGTTTATGGGCGACTAGCGGCAATGAGCAGTTCTTC; CDR3: CASSLWATSGNEQFF
V: TRBV25-1; J: TRBJ1-6; D: TRBD1; size: .; DNA: TGTGCCAGCAGTCTCGACAGGGAAAACTCACCCCTCCACTTT; CDR3: CASSLDRENSPLHF
V: TRBV7-9; J: TRBJ1-1; D: TRBD1; size: .; DNA: TGTGCCAGCAGCTTAGGGCAGGGGGCGGGAGGGTCCACTGAAGCTTTCTTT; CDR3: CASSLGQGAGGSTEAFF
V: TRBV7-9; J: TRBJ1-1; D: .; size: .; DNA: TGTGCCAGCAGCCTGGAGGCGAACACTGAAGCTTTCTTT; CDR3: CASSLEANTEAFF
V: TRBV6-5; J: TRBJ1-1; D: .; size: .; DNA: TGTGCCAGCAGTTACTCTTGGGGGCCGAGGAACACTGAAGCTTTCTTT; CDR3: CASSYSWGPRNTEAFF
V: TRBV5-1; J: TRBJ2-3; D: TRBD1; size: .; DNA: TGCGCCAGCAGCTTGTTAACAGGGGGCTACACAGATACGCAGTATTTT; CDR3: CASSLLTGGYTDTQYF
V: TRBV4-1; J: TRBJ2-2; D: TRBD1; size: .; DNA: TGCGCCAGCAGACCGACAGGGTACATTGCTACCGGGGAGCTGTTTTTT; CDR3: CASRPTGYIATGELFF
V: TRBV29-1; J: TRBJ2-2; D: TRBD1; size: .; DNA: TGCAGCGTTGAAGGGACAGGGGGCACCGGGGAGCTGTTTTTT; CDR3: CSVEGTGGTGELFF
V: TRBV27; J: TRBJ1-3; D: TRBD1; size: .; DNA: TGTGCCAGCAGCCCCCGACAGGGCCGAAACACCATATATTTT; CDR3: CASSPRQGRNTIYF
V: TRBV25-1; J: TRBJ2-2; D: TRBD2; size: .; DNA: TGTGCCAGCAGTGAATTCTTGGGGGGGACCGGGGAGCTGTTTTTT; CDR3: CASSEFLGGTGELFF